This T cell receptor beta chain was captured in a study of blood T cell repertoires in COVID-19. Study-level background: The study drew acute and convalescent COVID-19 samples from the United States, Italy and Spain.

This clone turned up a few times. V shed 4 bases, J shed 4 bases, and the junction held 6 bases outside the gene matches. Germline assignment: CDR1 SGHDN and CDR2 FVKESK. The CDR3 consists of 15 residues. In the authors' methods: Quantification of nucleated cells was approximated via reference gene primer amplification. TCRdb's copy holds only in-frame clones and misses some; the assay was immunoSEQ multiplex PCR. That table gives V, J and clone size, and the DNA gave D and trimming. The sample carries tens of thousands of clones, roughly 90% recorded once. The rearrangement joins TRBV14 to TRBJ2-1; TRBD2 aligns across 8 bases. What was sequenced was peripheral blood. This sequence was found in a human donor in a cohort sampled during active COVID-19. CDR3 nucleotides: TGTGCCAGCAGCCTTGGCGGGACTAGGTACAATGAGCAGTTCTTC. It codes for CASSLGGTRYNEQFF.